Listed below are T cell receptor beta chains from one sample, sequenced in a study of cytomegalovirus exposure and HLA in healthy donors. Method: immunoSEQ multiplex PCR; TCRdb's copy keeps in-frame clones and lacks some. The table has 95,000 to 150,000 clones, 8% to 11% seen once. The sample comprised PBMCs. The source of these receptors is a woman under 30 in good health and CMV-seropositive. Each CDR3 is given with its conserved first and last residue. Fields, in order: J gene, V gene, D gene, clone size, CDR3 protein, CDR3 DNA. The D gene is left open where the match is weak. Clone size is shown for a subset of rows, as once, few, many or a class of expanded clone.

J gene: TRBJ2-7; V gene: TRBV5-1; D gene: -; clone size: -; CDR3 protein: CASSLGDRSLTSYEQYF; CDR3 DNA: TGCGCCAGCAGCTTAGGCGACAGGAGCCTTACCTCCTACGAGCAGTACTTC
J gene: TRBJ2-7; V gene: TRBV19; D gene: TRBD2; clone size: -; CDR3 protein: CASSIDQGGGAAYEQYF; CDR3 DNA: TGTGCCAGTAGTATAGACCAGGGCGGGGGGGCCGCCTACGAGCAGTACTTC
J gene: TRBJ1-2; V gene: TRBV27; D gene: -; clone size: few; CDR3 protein: CASSAPGEGYTF; CDR3 DNA: TGTGCCAGCAGTGCCCCAGGGGAGGGCTACACCTTC
J gene: TRBJ2-7; V gene: TRBV4-1; D gene: TRBD2; clone size: -; CDR3 protein: CASSQEAGRSYEQYF; CDR3 DNA: TGCGCCAGCAGCCAAGAAGCGGGACGCTCCTACGAGCAGTACTTC
J gene: TRBJ2-1; V gene: TRBV7-8; D gene: TRBD2; clone size: few; CDR3 protein: CASSLGSGPPNEQFF; CDR3 DNA: TGTGCCAGCAGCTTAGGTAGCGGGCCACCCAATGAGCAGTTCTTC
J gene: TRBJ2-3; V gene: TRBV7-6; D gene: -; clone size: -; CDR3 protein: CASSLGQTTDTQYF; CDR3 DNA: TGTGCCAGCAGCTTAGGACAGACCACAGATACGCAGTATTTT
J gene: TRBJ2-1; V gene: TRBV28; D gene: -; clone size: -; CDR3 protein: CASSFMTSPEQFF; CDR3 DNA: TGTGCCAGCAGTTTCATGACTAGTCCGGAGCAGTTCTTC
J gene: TRBJ2-3; V gene: TRBV5-4; D gene: TRBD2; clone size: few; CDR3 protein: CASSLTSGRSDTQYF; CDR3 DNA: TGTGCCAGCAGCTTGACTAGCGGGAGGTCAGATACGCAGTATTTT
J gene: TRBJ2-5; V gene: TRBV27; D gene: -; clone size: few; CDR3 protein: CASSLTGFPQETQYF; CDR3 DNA: TGTGCCAGCAGTTTAACGGGGTTCCCACAAGAGACCCAGTACTTC
J gene: TRBJ1-5; V gene: TRBV27; D gene: -; clone size: few; CDR3 protein: CASSFKSGVQPQHF; CDR3 DNA: TGTGCCAGCAGTTTTAAGTCAGGGGTTCAGCCCCAGCATTTT
J gene: TRBJ2-7; V gene: TRBV11-2; D gene: TRBD2; clone size: few; CDR3 protein: CASSPFKGGGSYEQYF; CDR3 DNA: TGTGCCAGCAGTCCTTTCAAGGGTGGCGGGAGTTACGAGCAGTACTTC
J gene: TRBJ1-1; V gene: TRBV7-3; D gene: TRBD1; clone size: few; CDR3 protein: CASSRQGSTEAFF; CDR3 DNA: TGTGCCAGCAGCCGACAGGGATCCACTGAAGCTTTCTTT
J gene: TRBJ2-1; V gene: TRBV4-1; D gene: -; clone size: -; CDR3 protein: CASSQDWGGAGGEQFF; CDR3 DNA: TGCGCCAGCAGCCAAGATTGGGGCGGAGCGGGTGGTGAGCAGTTCTTC
J gene: TRBJ2-7; V gene: TRBV29-1; D gene: TRBD1; clone size: few; CDR3 protein: CSVRGTGDGEQYF; CDR3 DNA: TGCAGCGTTCGCGGGACAGGGGACGGGGAGCAGTACTTC
J gene: TRBJ1-1; V gene: TRBV19; D gene: -; clone size: -; CDR3 protein: CASSHGRGNKGNTEAFF; CDR3 DNA: TGTGCCAGTAGTCATGGAAGAGGGAATAAGGGTAACACTGAAGCTTTCTTT
J gene: TRBJ1-5; V gene: TRBV30; D gene: TRBD1; clone size: -; CDR3 protein: CAWSAGQGEGQPQHF; CDR3 DNA: TGTGCCTGGAGTGCGGGACAGGGGGAAGGCCAGCCCCAGCATTTT
J gene: TRBJ1-2; V gene: TRBV28; D gene: TRBD1; clone size: few; CDR3 protein: CASSLVGGAGGYTF; CDR3 DNA: TGTGCCAGCAGTTTAGTAGGGGGCGCGGGGGGCTACACCTTC
J gene: TRBJ1-1; V gene: TRBV28; D gene: TRBD1; clone size: few; CDR3 protein: CASSYRQGASFF; CDR3 DNA: TGTGCCAGCAGTTACCGACAGGGGGCGTCTTTCTTT
J gene: TRBJ1-1; V gene: TRBV7-9; D gene: TRBD1; clone size: -; CDR3 protein: CASSRGQMNTEAFF; CDR3 DNA: TGTGCCAGCAGCCGGGGACAGATGAACACTGAAGCTTTCTTT
J gene: TRBJ1-1; V gene: TRBV9; D gene: TRBD1; clone size: few; CDR3 protein: CASSRQGMNTEAFF; CDR3 DNA: TGTGCCAGCAGCCGACAGGGGATGAACACTGAAGCTTTCTTT
J gene: TRBJ2-1; V gene: TRBV5-1; D gene: -; clone size: few; CDR3 protein: CASSLTISSYNEQFF; CDR3 DNA: TGCGCCAGCAGCTTGACGATCAGCTCCTACAATGAGCAGTTCTTC
J gene: TRBJ1-4; V gene: TRBV6-1; D gene: TRBD1; clone size: -; CDR3 protein: CASSETGGMANEKLFF; CDR3 DNA: TGTGCCAGCAGTGAAACAGGGGGTATGGCTAATGAAAAACTGTTTTTT
J gene: TRBJ1-2; V gene: TRBV5-4; D gene: TRBD1; clone size: -; CDR3 protein: CASSFIQGDGYTF; CDR3 DNA: TGTGCCAGCAGCTTTATCCAGGGGGATGGCTACACCTTC
J gene: TRBJ1-1; V gene: TRBV11-3; D gene: -; clone size: few; CDR3 protein: CASTLDPVNTEAFF; CDR3 DNA: TGTGCCAGCACCCTAGATCCCGTGAACACTGAAGCTTTCTTT
J gene: TRBJ1-2; V gene: TRBV6-5; D gene: -; clone size: -; CDR3 protein: CASSSGTLSGYTF; CDR3 DNA: TGTGCCAGCAGCTCCGGGACTCTCTCCGGCTACACCTTC
J gene: TRBJ1-1; V gene: TRBV11-3; D gene: -; clone size: -; CDR3 protein: CASSFAGVVNTEAFF; CDR3 DNA: TGTGCCAGCAGCTTTGCAGGGGTGGTGAACACTGAAGCTTTCTTT
J gene: TRBJ2-6; V gene: TRBV5-4; D gene: TRBD1; clone size: -; CDR3 protein: CASSLAGTGGSSGANVLTF; CDR3 DNA: TGTGCCAGCAGCTTGGCAGGGACAGGGGGTTCATCTGGGGCCAACGTCCTGACTTTC
J gene: TRBJ1-1; V gene: TRBV7-8; D gene: -; clone size: -; CDR3 protein: CASSLGGGTEAFF; CDR3 DNA: TGTGCCAGCAGCTTAGGGGGGGGCACTGAAGCTTTCTTT